Below, 15 T cell receptor beta chains from the same sample are listed, as sequenced in a study of blood T cells in healthy people across ages. A second PCR of roughly 7 to 11 cycles used a sample-barcoded 5' primer and a J-beta primer mix. TCRdb fed the 5' RACE reads into MiXCR, producing one record per CDR3 protein. The sample shows about 1.4 million distinct CDR3 sequences, roughly 59% of them seen only once. Source material: blood. Receptors originate from a man aged 18-30 years in good health.

This clonotype was detected only a few times. This sequence joins TRBV13 and TRBJ1-4; a weak D match, TRBD1 (6 bases). Germline CDR1 reads PRHDT; CDR2 reads FYEKMQ (reference sequence). The CDR3 runs to 16 residues. The V and J ends lost 2 bases and 5 bases respectively, with 15 bases between them. The CDR3 region is CASSLSQGSPNEKLFF. DNA of the CDR3: TGTGCCAGCAGCTTATCCCAGGGGAGCCCCAATGAAAAACTGTTTTTT.

V usage is TRBV27 and J usage is TRBJ1-2; 9 bases match TRBD1. V gave up 6 bases and J gave up 8 bases; unmatched junction bases: 13. Per germline, CDR1 MNHEY and CDR2 SMNVEV (reference sequence). The CDR3 has 15 residues. DNA for the CDR3: TGTGCCAGCAGACAGGGGGCGGGTTCCTCGAGGGGCTACACCTTC. Translating it yields CASRQGAGSSRGYTF.

The rearrangement uses TRBV20-1 and TRBJ2-7, with D perhaps matching TRBD2 (6 bases). Trimming cost V 1 base and J 4 bases, with 14 bases left between them. The CDR3 sequence is 14 residues long. Germline V gene sequence: CDR1 DFQATT, CDR2 SNEGSKA (reference sequence). The CDR3 region has the DNA TGCAGTGCTAGAGGCCGGGACTTGGGTTACGAGCAGTACTTC. This gives the protein CSARGRDLGYEQYF.

The count of this clonotype is one. The chain employs TRBV5-1 and TRBJ2-1; D might be TRBD1 (5 bases). Germline V gives CDR1 SGHRS, CDR2 YFSETQ. This CDR3 has 15 residues. V shed 0 bases and J shed 8 bases, with 15 bases lying between them. The CDR3 loop reads CASSLEGRDGDEQFF. In DNA form, the CDR3 reads TGCGCCAGCAGCTTGGAGGGCAGGGATGGGGATGAGCAGTTCTTC.

The chain links TRBV4-1 to TRBJ1-1; the D gene is possibly TRBD1 (6 bases). CDR3 length: 16 amino acids. Trimming removed 2 bases from V and 0 bases from J, with 13 bases in between. Germline V gives CDR1 MGHRA, CDR2 YSYEKL. The CDR3 region is CASSQRVTGLNTEAFF. The DNA of the CDR3 is TGCGCCAGCAGCCAAAGAGTGACAGGCCTGAACACTGAAGCTTTCTTT.

J is TRBJ1-2 and V is TRBV4-1, with TRBD1 matching 7 bases. Trimming removed 3 bases from V and 4 bases from J; junction bases left unmatched: 14. This CDR3 spans 17 amino acids. Germline V gene lookup returns CDR1 MGHRA and CDR2 YSYEKL. The chain's CDR3 is CASSHAMEGRGFYGYTF. The DNA of the CDR3 is TGCGCCAGCAGCCATGCAATGGAGGGCAGGGGGTTCTATGGCTACACCTTC.

The rearrangement joins TRBV25-1 to TRBJ2-1, with D perhaps matching TRBD1 (5 bases). Trimming removed 7 bases from V and 8 bases from J, with 12 bases in between. In germline, CDR1 is MGHDK, CDR2 SYGVNS. The CDR3 extends over 12 amino acids. This chain's CDR3 is CASKSRVDEQFF. The CDR3 DNA reads as TGTGCCAGCAAGAGCAGGGTGGATGAGCAGTTCTTC.

V gene TRBV6-6 combines with J gene TRBJ2-4, with TRBD2 matching 10 bases. Germline-derived CDR1 and CDR2 are MNHNY and SVGAGI (reference sequence). With V trimmed by 6 bases and J by 0 bases, 5 bases remained unmatched. CDR3 length: 16 amino acids. This CDR3 reads CASRLGLAVAKNIQYF. In DNA form, the CDR3 reads TGTGCCAGCAGACTCGGACTAGCGGTAGCCAAAAACATTCAGTACTTC.

The table lists this clonotype with a few counts. This chain links TRBV27 with TRBJ2-5; a weak D match, TRBD2 (6 bases). CDR3 length equals 14 residues. V was cut by 4 bases and J by 5 bases, with 14 bases left in between. The germline V gene has CDR1 MNHEY and CDR2 SMNVEV (reference sequence). CDR3 residues: CASSSSSERETQYF. CDR3 bases: TGTGCCAGCAGTTCCTCTAGCGAACGCGAGACCCAGTACTTC.

V and J are TRBV10-3 and TRBJ2-1, with 11 bases identical to TRBD2. CDR1 and CDR2 from the germline V gene are ENHRY and SYGVKD. V shed 0 bases and J 2 bases; nucleotides not matched to a gene: 3. The CDR3 runs 17 residues. The CDR3 here is CAISESSSGGAYNEQFF. In nucleotides, the CDR3 is TGTGCCATCAGTGAGTCGAGTAGCGGGGGGGCCTACAATGAGCAGTTCTTC.

V is TRBV2 and J is TRBJ1-4; TRBD1 aligns across 11 bases. This CDR3 is 15 amino acids long. Germline trimming cut 8 bases from V and 11 bases from J; bases unmatched to any gene: 13. Looked up from germline, CDR1 is SNHLY and CDR2 is FYNNEI. The CDR3 loop is CASWRARDRGFKLFF. The CDR3 DNA sequence: TGTGCCAGCTGGCGGGCGCGGGACAGGGGGTTTAAACTGTTTTTT.

This clonotype came up a few times. The chain has TRBV6-2 or TRBV6-3 and TRBJ1-2; D may be TRBD1 (5 bases). The CDR3 is made up of 12 amino acids. V was pared by 2 bases and J by 4 bases, with 5 bases between. In germline, CDR1 is MNHEY, CDR2 SVGEGT. The CDR3 loop is CASSYRGYGYTF. DNA of the CDR3: TGTGCCAGCAGTTACAGGGGCTATGGCTACACCTTC.

The V call is TRBV7-8, the J call TRBJ2-3; 12 nucleotides agree with TRBD1. CDR3 length equals 15 residues. The germline V gene has CDR1 SGHVS and CDR2 FQNEAQ. Trimming cost V 5 bases and J 6 bases; bases outside gene matches: 6. In DNA, the CDR3 is TGTGCCAGCAGCCTCCGGGACAGGGGGCCCGATACGCAGTATTTT. Amino acid sequence: CASSLRDRGPDTQYF.

This clonotype appeared a single time. The V gene is TRBV27, the J gene TRBJ2-1; D might be TRBD2 (6 bases). The V end lost 4 bases, the J end lost 0 bases, and 16 bases lay between the germline ends. This CDR3 has 17 amino acids. Germline loops: CDR1 MNHEY, CDR2 SMNVEV (reference sequence). CDR3 amino acids: CASSSEDYPSSYNEQFF. The CDR3 coding sequence is TGTGCCAGCAGTTCGGAGGACTATCCGAGCTCCTACAATGAGCAGTTCTTC.

This clonotype was observed a few times. This chain uses TRBV13 with TRBJ2-1; D is tentatively TRBD1 or TRBD2 (6 bases each). Trimming pared 5 bases from V and 6 bases from J, leaving 14 bases between. CDR3 length: 14 residues. Germline loops: CDR1 PRHDT, CDR2 FYEKMQ (reference sequence). The DNA of the CDR3 is TGTGCCAGCAGCAACATCAGGGGACTCAATGAGCAGTTCTTC. This codes for CASSNIRGLNEQFF.